Here is one T cell receptor (beta chain) with its context. What antigen it recognizes has not been identified. Base qualities were left out, and no much larger clone turns up one base away. The immunoSEQ Assay, a bias-controlled multiplex PCR, was used to amplify TCRbeta CDR3 regions from genomic DNA. As for how the authors treated the data: Within the assay, amplification of reference gene primers was used to estimate how many nucleated cells each sample contained. To quantify the absolute abundance of each unique TCRbeta CDR3 rearrangement, sequence reads were collapsed and filtered. Productive Simpson clonality was computed per sample as the square root of Simpson's diversity index over productive rearrangements. The source is immuneACCESS, and TCRdb retained only in-frame sequences with V and J called. Part of the clones is not carried over; for the studies checked, unresolved V genes explain less than half of this, and the remainder is unexplained. The V and J calls and clone size were taken over from that table, and D and trimming were inferred from the DNA. The sample yields about 230,000 clones; around 82% were counted once. Around 7.9% of the sample lies in the top ten.

Each collaborating institution followed its own protocols to collect whole blood in K2EDTA tubes. Collaborator samples were shipped for TCRbeta analysis as frozen whole blood, isolated PBMCs, or DNA extracted from either sample type. These data are taken from a study of blood T cell repertoires in COVID-19 (dated by TCRdb to about 2020). Context from the whole study: The collaborator samples originated in the United States, Italy and Spain and spanned the acute and convalescent phases of COVID-19. The prospective study material was composed of cDNA or gDNA derived from T cells, B-cell-depleted T cells, or PBMCs. The dataset comprised deeply sampled blood TCRbeta repertoires from subjects exposed to, actively infected with, or recovered from COVID-19. The repertoires were released in a freely available public database meant as a resource for research on the immune response to SARS-CoV-2. The samples were drawn from two sources: the first 160 participants of the ongoing ImmuneRACE study, and 950 to 1,500 subjects contributed by 6 global collaborators. The sample metadata nearly always contained a de-identified subject ID, COVID-19 status, age in years and sex. HLA class I and class II types, where available, came from metadata supplied by the sample provider rather than from assay-based typing. General findings and caveats noted by the study authors: How much clinical and demographic metadata was included differed by source and by participant, and the metadata was provided uncurated.

The germline V gene yields SGHNT for CDR1 and YENEEA for CDR2. Measured from the cysteine to the phenylalanine, the CDR3 is 17 residues long. Only CDR3 DNA remains: 51 bases, in frame from the first base. Germline trimming amounts to 4 bases on V and 6 bases on J, with 10 as the count of junction bases outside the gene matches. Recombination joined TRBV11-3 with TRBJ1-6, with 9 bases aligning to TRBD1. This sequence originates from a man aged 40-49 years with active or convalescent COVID-19. Sample: peripheral blood. The CDR3 amino acid sequence is: CASSSTLWTGVNSPLHF. The nucleotide sequence is TGTGCCAGCAGCTCGACCTTGTGGACAGGGGTTAATTCACCCCTCCACTTT.